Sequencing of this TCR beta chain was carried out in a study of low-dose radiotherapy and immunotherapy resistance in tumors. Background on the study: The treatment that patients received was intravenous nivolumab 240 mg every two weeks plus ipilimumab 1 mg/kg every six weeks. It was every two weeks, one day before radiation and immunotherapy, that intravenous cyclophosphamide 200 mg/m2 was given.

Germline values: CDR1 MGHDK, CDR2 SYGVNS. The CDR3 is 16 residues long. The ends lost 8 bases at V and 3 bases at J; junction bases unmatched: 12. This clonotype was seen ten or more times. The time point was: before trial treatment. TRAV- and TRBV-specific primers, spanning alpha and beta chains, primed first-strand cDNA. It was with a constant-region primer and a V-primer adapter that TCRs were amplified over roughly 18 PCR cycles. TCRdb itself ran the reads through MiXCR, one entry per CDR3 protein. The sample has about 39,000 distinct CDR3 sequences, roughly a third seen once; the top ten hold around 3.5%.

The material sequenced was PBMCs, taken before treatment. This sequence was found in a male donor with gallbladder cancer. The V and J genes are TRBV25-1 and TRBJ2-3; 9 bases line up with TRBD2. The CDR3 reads CASSRLRGRATDTQYF. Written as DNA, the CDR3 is TGTGCCAGCTCCCGTTTGCGCGGGAGGGCGACAGATACGCAGTATTTT. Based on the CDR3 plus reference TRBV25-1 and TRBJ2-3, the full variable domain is EADIYQTPRYLVIGTGKKITLECSQTMGHDKMYWYQQDPGMELHLIHYSYGVNSTEKGDLSSESTVSRIRTEHFPLTLESARPSHTSQYLCASSRLRGRATDTQYFGPGTRLTVL.